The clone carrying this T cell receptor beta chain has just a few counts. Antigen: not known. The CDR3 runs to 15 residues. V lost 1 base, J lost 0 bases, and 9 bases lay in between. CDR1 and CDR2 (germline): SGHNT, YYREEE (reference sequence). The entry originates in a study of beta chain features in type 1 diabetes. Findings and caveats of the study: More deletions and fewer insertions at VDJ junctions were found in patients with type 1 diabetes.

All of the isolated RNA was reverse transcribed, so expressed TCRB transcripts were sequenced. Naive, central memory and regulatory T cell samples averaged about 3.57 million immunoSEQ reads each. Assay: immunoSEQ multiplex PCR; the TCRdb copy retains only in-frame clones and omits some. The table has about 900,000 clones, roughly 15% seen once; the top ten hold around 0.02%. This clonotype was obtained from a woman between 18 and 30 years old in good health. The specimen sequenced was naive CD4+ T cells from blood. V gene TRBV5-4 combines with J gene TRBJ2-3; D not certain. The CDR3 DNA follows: TGTGCCAGCAGCTTGACATCCTCTAGCACAGATACGCAGTATTTT. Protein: CASSLTSSSTDTQYF.